This T cell receptor (beta chain) emerged from a study of T cells after posttransplantation cyclophosphamide. General observations from the study: Tissue-infiltrating T cells from skin or gut overlapped little with blood T cells. After PTCy, TRB diversity resembled that of CNI/methotrexate controls.

CDR1 is SEHNR, CDR2 FQNEAQ, per germline (reference sequence). The length of the CDR3 is 18 residues. The V end was cut by 2 bases, the J end by 6 bases, with 23 bases between. Busulfan-fludarabine conditioning, marrow transplant, and cyclophosphamide on days +3 and +4 were administered. The method was immunoSEQ multiplex PCR; TCRdb's version includes in-frame clones alone and lacks a portion of them. In the table there are around 3,900 clones, 83% of which are singletons. This clone was counted between two and nine times. Antigen specificity is unknown. This sequence joins TRBV7-9 and TRBJ2-1; D call uncertain. The source material was CD4+ T cells sorted from blood, sampled around 33 weeks after a stem cell transplant with posttransplant cyclophosphamide. This receptor was identified in a male patient in his thirties who received an allogeneic stem cell transplant from a related donor, was CMV-positive, and had no GVHD. Some T cells may have originated in the graft donor. The CDR3 nucleotides are TGTGCCAGCAGCTTAATAGAATGGAGTGATAATGTCGGCAATGAGCAGTTCTTC. It translates to CASSLIEWSDNVGNEQFF.